These 21 T cell receptor beta chains were all obtained from the same sample, sequenced in a study of T cell repertoires in cytomegalovirus infection. TCRdb reanalysed the reads using MiXCR and keeps one entry per CDR3 protein. The top ten hold 15% to 20% of the sample, which has nearly 700,000 distinct CDR3 sequences, 33% seen once. The antigens these receptors bind are not known. Sequences were derived from cultured PBMCs, sampled from culture after CMV antigen stimulation. The receptor set was obtained from a human donor in good health (CMV status not recorded). Some clones in this sample may be carry-over from other donors' samples.

The chain joins TRBV6-2 or TRBV6-3 to TRBJ1-2, with TRBD1 matching over 7 bases. This CDR3 contains 16 residues. The V gene end was trimmed by 7 bases and the J gene end by 3 bases; junction bases not matched to a gene: 14. CDR1 and CDR2 from the germline V gene are MNHEY and SVGEGT. The CDR3 sequence is CASNRKGGRGDYGYTF. The CDR3 DNA sequence: TGTGCCAGCAACCGGAAGGGTGGCAGGGGGGACTATGGCTACACCTTC.

The chain uses TRBV5-5 and TRBJ1-1, with a tentative D call TRBD1 (5 bases). V was shortened by 2 bases and J by 5 bases, with 10 bases between the two germline ends. Germline CDR1 SGHKS, CDR2 YYEKEE (reference sequence). The CDR3 loop spans 13 amino acids. CDR3 in DNA: TGTGCCAGCAGCTTTGGCAGGGAAACTGAAGCTTTCTTT. This gives the protein CASSFGRETEAFF. Using reference TRBV5-5 and TRBJ1-1 for the parts outside the CDR3, the full variable domain is DAGVTQSPTHLIKTRGQQVTLRCSPISGHKSVSWYQQVLGQGPQFIFQYYEKEERGRGNFPDRFSARQFPNYSSELNVNALLLGDSALYLCASSFGRETEAFFGQGTRLTVV.

The chain employs TRBV6-1 and TRBJ2-3, with D tentatively TRBD1 or TRBD2 (5 bases each). Per germline, CDR1 MNHNS and CDR2 SASEGT. Trimming removed 4 bases at V and 8 bases at J, with 13 bases between. The CDR3 is 13 amino acids. The CDR3 DNA reads as TGTGCCAGCAGTGCCTCCGGGGCTCGTACGCAGTATTTT. Amino acids: CASSASGARTQYF.

This clonotype was seen a handful of times. This chain uses TRBV6-1 with TRBJ2-5; 8 nucleotides line up with TRBD1. Looked up from germline, CDR1 is MNHNS and CDR2 is SASEGT. The CDR3 consists of 14 residues. After removal of 5 bases from V and 1 base from J, the junction contained 3 bases not matched to a gene. The CDR3 DNA is TGTGCCAGCAGTACCGGACAGGGCCAAGAGACCCAGTACTTC. This codes for CASSTGQGQETQYF.

The rearrangement joins TRBV5-4 to TRBJ2-5; TRBD1 is a possible D gene (6 bases). The CDR3 totals 15 residues. Looked up from germline, CDR1 is SGHNT and CDR2 is YYREEE (reference sequence). V was cut by 3 bases and J by 1 base, with 13 bases left in between. The CDR3 coding sequence is TGTGCCAGCAGCTCCACGACAGGCTTCCAAGAGACCCAGTACTTC. Translating it yields CASSSTTGFQETQYF.

V gene TRBV2 combines with J gene TRBJ1-2; D is perhaps TRBD1 (5 bases). Trimming pared 5 bases from V and 8 bases from J, leaving 18 bases between. This CDR3 region has 14 residues. Germline V CDR1 and CDR2: SNHLY, FYNNEI. CDR3 amino acids: CASSPLGGVGGYTF. For the CDR3, the DNA is TGTGCCAGCAGTCCCTTGGGAGGGGTTGGCGGCTACACCTTC.

The V gene is TRBV2, the J gene TRBJ2-7; 7 bases map to TRBD1. The length of the CDR3 is 14 residues. CDR1 and CDR2 (germline): SNHLY, FYNNEI. J gave up 3 bases and V 7 bases, and 9 bases lay outside the gene matches. For the CDR3, the DNA is TGTGCCAGCACCGGTGGGACAGAAATCTACGAGCAGTACTTC. Its translation: CASTGGTEIYEQYF.

There are many counts of this clonotype. The chain couples TRBV28 to TRBJ1-2, with D possibly being TRBD1 (5 bases). This CDR3 region has 14 residues. Germline CDR1 is MDHEN and CDR2 is SYDVKM. V lost 7 bases and J lost 3, with 15 bases in between. The CDR3 DNA sequence: TGTGCCAGCACGGGTGCAGGGACGTACTATGGCTACACCTTC. Its protein product is CASTGAGTYYGYTF.

A few counts support this clonotype. The rearrangement uses TRBV6-1 and TRBJ1-2, with D unresolved. The CDR3 sequence is 13 residues long. V lost 7 bases and J 3 bases, leaving 12 bases between the germline ends. Germline V gives CDR1 MNHNS, CDR2 SASEGT. In nucleotides, the CDR3 is TGTGCCAGCACCCGAGTCTCGGACTATGGCTACACCTTC. Its translation: CASTRVSDYGYTF.

The gene calls are TRBV5-4 and TRBJ2-7; 10 bases agree with TRBD1. This CDR3 comprises 14 residues. The junction had 7 bases not matched to a gene; V was cut back by 3 bases and J by 7 bases. CDR1 is SGHNT, CDR2 YYREEE, per germline (reference sequence). The CDR3 DNA follows: TGTGCCAGCAGCTATCGACAGGGGGCGGAGGAGCAGTACTTC. As protein: CASSYRQGAEEQYF.

This clonotype was picked up a small number of times. The chain employs TRBV7-8 and TRBJ1-2; a weak D match, TRBD1 (5 bases). Trimming removed 1 base from V and 6 bases from J, with 9 bases in between. This CDR3 has 13 amino acids. Germline-derived CDR1 and CDR2 are SGHVS and FQNEAQ. The CDR3 DNA follows: TGTGCCAGCAGCTTAGACAGGCGCGATGGCTACACCTTC. Protein: CASSLDRRDGYTF.

The chain couples TRBV20-1 to TRBJ1-1, with unresolved D. Per germline, CDR1 DFQATT and CDR2 SNEGSKA (reference sequence). V was cut by 6 bases and J by 3 bases, with 20 bases left in between. This CDR3 contains 15 residues. CDR3 DNA: TGCAGTGCCAATACGGGGATAGCTGGGGACACTGAAGCTTTCTTT. This translates into CSANTGIAGDTEAFF.

The genes are TRBV7-8 and TRBJ1-2; TRBD1 might be the D (6 bases). The CDR3 covers 13 residues. Germline V lookup: CDR1 SGHVS, CDR2 FQNEAQ. V lost 0 bases and J lost 8, with 10 bases in between. CDR3 region: CASSLASGEGYTF. CDR3 bases: TGTGCCAGCAGCTTAGCCTCAGGGGAAGGCTACACCTTC.

The sample holds a few counts of this clonotype. This rearrangement joins TRBV12-3 or TRBV12-4 to TRBJ1-4, with D possibly TRBD1 on 5 matching bases. This CDR3 contains 14 residues. Trimming took off 6 bases at V and 7 bases at J, with 15 bases between the two ends. CDR3 residues: CASSRGGSVEKLFF. The DNA of the CDR3 is TGTGCCAGCAGCCGGGGCGGTTCCGTTGAAAAACTGTTTTTT.

CDR3 DNA: TGTGCCAGCAGCCCCACCCCCGGACAGGGGGAGGGTGAAAAACTGTTTTTT. It codes for CASSPTPGQGEGEKLFF. The rearrangement joins TRBV5-4 to TRBJ1-4; the match to TRBD1 covers 10 bases. The germline gives CDR1 SGHNT, CDR2 YYREEE (reference sequence). The V and J ends lost 4 bases and 7 bases, in that order; junction bases with no gene match: 13. The CDR3 spans 17 residues.

The chain uses TRBV11-1 and TRBJ2-5; 8 positions match TRBD1. Germline V CDR1 and CDR2: SGHAT, FQDESV (reference sequence). There are 14 residues in the CDR3. The ends lost 6 bases at V and 5 bases at J; junction bases unmatched: 8. Here the CDR3 DNA reads TGTGCCAGCAGAACCGGACAGGGCTTGGAGACCCAGTACTTC. This encodes CASRTGQGLETQYF.

This clonotype was observed a handful of times. The V call is TRBV29-1, the J call TRBJ2-1; D possibly uses TRBD1 or TRBD2 (6 bases each). Germline loops: CDR1 SQVTM, CDR2 ANQGSEA. CDR3 size: 14 residues. The V and J ends lost 3 bases and 10 bases respectively, with 19 bases between them. The DNA for the CDR3 is TGCAGCGTTGACCAATCCGGGGGTCAGGGGGAGCAGTTCTTC. Its translation is CSVDQSGGQGEQFF.

The gene calls are TRBV20-1 and TRBJ2-3; the D call may be TRBD1 or TRBD2 (5 bases each). CDR1 and CDR2 from the germline V gene are DFQATT and SNEGSKA (reference sequence). The CDR3 has 13 residues. Trimming left V 4 bases short and J 8 bases short, with 16 bases between. The CDR3 spells CSATGPLMGTQYF. The CDR3 bases are TGCAGTGCTACGGGACCCCTTATGGGTACGCAGTATTTT.

The rearrangement uses TRBV20-1 and TRBJ2-7; D remains unclear. CDR1 is DFQATT, CDR2 SNEGSKA, per germline (reference sequence). Trimming shortened V by 3 bases and J by 0 bases, and 9 bases separated the two germline ends. This CDR3 region has 13 residues. CDR3 coding DNA: TGCAGTGCTAGCCCGATAAGCTCCTACGAGCAGTACTTC. Amino acids: CSASPISSYEQYF.

This sequence joins TRBV29-1 and TRBJ2-1; D remains ambiguous. V lost 5 bases, J lost 9 bases, and 11 bases lay in between. The CDR3 spans 11 residues. Germline CDR1 SQVTM, CDR2 ANQGSEA. CDR3 bases: TGCAGCGTTCAACCTCTATCTGAGCAGTTCTTC. This gives the protein CSVQPLSEQFF.

CDR3 amino acids: CASYGRGARNTGELFF. CDR3 DNA sequence: TGTGCCAGCTACGGGAGAGGGGCCCGAAACACCGGGGAGCTGTTTTTT. The chain joins TRBV7-2 to TRBJ2-2; a weak D match, TRBD2 (6 bases). Between the trimmed V and J ends, which lost 8 bases and 2 bases, there was a span of 18 bases. Germline V gene data show CDR1 as SGHTA and CDR2 as FQGNSA. The CDR3 is 16 amino acids.